The entry that follows covers one T cell receptor (beta chain) sequence. Antigen unknown. Produced via immunoSEQ multiplex PCR; TCRdb's table is partial and in-frame only. The table records about 2.1 million clones, just under 95% of them present only once. The sample is drawn from a study of shared clonotypes between healthy human individuals. About the study: The donor pool was made up of a couple of women and three men aged 18 to 49.

Naive-designated CD8 cells lacked CD45RO, were positively enriched for CCR7, and omitted terminally differentiated effector memory CD45RA+ cells. Regarding the study as a whole: Naive subsets tended to show greater estimated richness than memory subsets.

Sequencing was done on a sample of naive CD8+ T cells from PBMCs. This receptor was identified in a man younger than 30 in good health. Some clones in this sample may be carry-over from other donors' samples.

In DNA, the CDR3 is TGTGCCAGCAGCTGGACTAGCGGGAGTAGGTCAGAGGGTACGCAGTATTTT. Translation gives CASSWTSGSRSEGTQYF. The chain recombines TRBV11-2 with TRBJ2-3; 13 nucleotides agree with TRBD2. The CDR3 length is 17 residues. Per germline, CDR1 SGHAT and CDR2 FQNNGV. After removal of 4 bases from V and 8 bases from J, the junction contained 12 bases not matched to a gene.